A selection of T cell receptor beta chains follows, all from one sample in a study of tumor and adjacent non-tumor tissue in lung cancer. TCRdb re-called the multiplex PCR reads through MiXCR, storing one row per CDR3 protein. In the table there are 100,000 or so distinct CDR3 sequences, around three fifths of which are singletons. Material: distant non-tumor lung tissue. Every receptor here comes from a man aged 25 to 45 with non-small cell lung cancer. Each CDR3 is given with its conserved first and last residue. The D gene is left open where the match is weak. Only part of the rows carry a size: once, few, many, or a class if the clone is expanded.

V gene	J gene	clone size	D gene	CDR3 DNA	CDR3 protein
TRBV19	TRBJ1-5	-	-	TGTGCCAAGCCGGAGGTGGGCTATCAGCCCCAGCTTTTT	CAKPEVGYQPQLF
TRBV20-1	TRBJ1-6	-	-	TGCAGTGCTAGAAGGGACCCCGGCGGATATAATCCACCCCTCCACTTT	CSARRDPGGYNPPLHF
TRBV12-3/TRBV12-4	TRBJ2-1	-	-	TGTGCCAGCAGCCATCCCGGGATTAGCGGTAACAATGAACAGATCTTC	CASSHPGISGNNEQIF
TRBV7-9	TRBJ1-1	few	-	TGTGCCAGCAGCCCAGGCGGGGGCGTAGCTTTCTTT	CASSPGGGVAFF
TRBV29-1	TRBJ2-7	-	-	TGCAGCGTTGACCAGGGGTCCTACGAGCAGTACTTC	CSVDQGSYEQYF
TRBV4-3	TRBJ2-3	many	TRBD2	TGCGCCAGCAGCCAAGATGCCGGGGGGGCAAACACAGATACGCAGTATTTT	CASSQDAGGANTDTQYF
TRBV20-1	TRBJ2-7	-	TRBD1	TGCAGTGCAGTGGGGACAGGGGGCTTATTAGACGAGCAGTACTTC	CSAVGTGGLLDEQYF
TRBV11-2	TRBJ2-7	-	TRBD1	TGTGCCATCAGTCCGGTGGACAGGGCTTCCTACGAGCAGTACTTC	CAISPVDRASYEQYF
TRBV4-1	TRBJ2-6	many	TRBD1	TGCGCCAGCAGCCAAGCCCCGACAGGGTCCCCTGGGGCCAACGTCCTGACTTTC	CASSQAPTGSPGANVLTF
TRBV10-2	TRBJ1-1	-	-	TGCGCCAGCGGCGTGGAGGGGACTGGAGCTTTCTTT	CASGVEGTGAFF
TRBV11-1	TRBJ2-7	-	-	TGTGCCAGCAGCTTAGAGTCCCCCGGGACTCGGGAGCGGTTCTTC	CASSLESPGTRERFF
TRBV29-1	TRBJ1-2	-	-	TGCAGCGTTCGGCATAACTATGACTACACTTTC	CSVRHNYDYTF
TRBV11-1	TRBJ2-1	few	TRBD2	TGTGCCAGCAGCATTACCGCGGGGGGGGTATGCAATGAGCAGTTCTTC	CASSITAGGVCNEQFF
TRBV12-3/TRBV12-4	TRBJ2-3	-	TRBD2	TGTGCCAGCAGTTTGGCGCGGGGGAGGGCGGAAGATACGCAGTATTTT	CASSLARGRAEDTQYF
TRBV29-1	TRBJ2-7	-	-	TGCAGCGTTGGCCCAGGGCAGTACAATGAGCAGTACTTC	CSVGPGQYNEQYF
TRBV11-3	TRBJ2-1	few	-	TGTGCCAGCAGCTTAGTTAGGCCGGTATCCTACAATGAGCAGCCCTTC	CASSLVRPVSYNEQPF
TRBV11-2	TRBJ2-7	-	TRBD1	TGTGTCAGTAGTTTAGACAGGGGATCAGTCTACGAGCAGTACTTC	CVSSLDRGSVYEQYF
TRBV6-5	TRBJ2-7	-	-	TGTGCCAGCTGCTACTCGAGAAGGATGAGTTCCTACGAGCAGTACTTC	CASCYSRRMSSYEQYF
TRBV5-1	TRBJ2-7	once	-	TGCGCCAGCAGTCCAGCCGACAGGTCCTACGAGCAGTACTTC	CASSPADRSYEQYF
TRBV4-1	TRBJ2-7	-	-	TGCACCAGCAGCCAAGATGAGTCGGGAAGAACCTACGAGCAGTACTTC	CTSSQDESGRTYEQYF
TRBV12-3/TRBV12-4	TRBJ2-1	-	-	TGTGCCAGCAGTGGCGGGATGTTATACAATGAGCAGTTCTTC	CASSGGMLYNEQFF
TRBV5-5	TRBJ2-7	-	TRBD2	TGTACCAGCGGCCACCGGGTAGCGGGAGAAAACGAGCAGTACTTC	CTSGHRVAGENEQYF
TRBV7-8	TRBJ2-6	few	-	TGTGCCAGCAGCCCCCTTCCAGGGTCCCAGGCCAACGTCCTGACTTTC	CASSPLPGSQANVLTF
TRBV19	TRBJ2-7	-	TRBD2	TGTGCCAATAGTCAACGGGGGGTCGTCTATGAGCAGTACTTC	CANSQRGVVYEQYF
TRBV4-1	TRBJ2-7	many	-	TGCGCCAGCAGCCAAGATCTCGCCTGGCTAGAGCAGTACTTC	CASSQDLAWLEQYF
TRBV7-2	TRBJ2-3	-	-	TGTGTCAGCACCCCCAGTAGAGCAGATACGCAGTATTTT	CVSTPSRADTQYF
TRBV12-3/TRBV12-4	TRBJ2-2	few	TRBD1	TGTGCCAGCAGCAGGACAGGGGCCAACATCGGGGAACTGTTTTTT	CASSRTGANIGELFF
TRBV11-2	TRBJ2-5	-	TRBD2	TGTGGCAGCAGCATAGAACTCCGGGAGGGATGGGGAGAGACCCAGTACTTC	CGSSIELREGWGETQYF
TRBV6-5	TRBJ1-1	many	-	TGTGCCAGCAGTTCCGCGGGGGTCACTGAAGCTTTCTTT	CASSSAGVTEAFF
TRBV20-1	TRBJ1-1	-	-	TGCAGTGCTAGGATCCATGAGGGCACTGAAGCTTTCTTT	CSARIHEGTEAFF
TRBV20-1	TRBJ2-3	-	TRBD1	TGCAGTGCTAGAAACTCAGGGGGTCTAACAGATACGCAGTATTTC	CSARNSGGLTDTQYF
TRBV13	TRBJ1-4	few	TRBD1	TGTGCCAGTCGACAGGGCGGGGAAAAACTGTTTTTT	CASRQGGEKLFF
TRBV20-1	TRBJ2-5	many	TRBD1	TGCAGTGCTAGAGTGGGCACAGGGGGAGAGACCCAGTACTTC	CSARVGTGGETQYF
TRBV4-1	TRBJ2-6	many	-	TGCGCCAGCAGCCAAGAAGGGAGCTCTGGGGCCAACGTCCTGACTTTC	CASSQEGSSGANVLTF
TRBV11-3	TRBJ2-7	many	TRBD2	TGTGCCAGCAGCAGAGGACTAGCGGGAGCGGTCGAGCAGTACTTC	CASSRGLAGAVEQYF
TRBV11-3	TRBJ2-2	-	TRBD1	TGTGCCAGCAGCGAGGCCGGAACAGGGGGTAACACCGGGGAGCTGCTTTTT	CASSEAGTGGNTGELLF
TRBV11-2	TRBJ2-3	-	TRBD1	TGTGCCAGTTGCCAAAGGGAAAGGGGGCGACAGTATTTT	CASCQRERGRQYF
TRBV29-1	TRBJ1-4	many	-	TGCAGCGTTGCGGAGGCGCCAAATGAAAAACTGTTTTTT	CSVAEAPNEKLFF
TRBV5-6	TRBJ2-1	-	-	TGTGCCAGCAGCTTGGACATCTCCAATGAGCAGTTCTTC	CASSLDISNEQFF
TRBV12-3/TRBV12-4	TRBJ2-7	-	-	TGTGCCTGCAGTTTAGACGGCCCCTCCTACGATCAGTACTTC	CACSLDGPSYDQYF
TRBV29-1	TRBJ2-1	-	-	TGCAGGGCCGCGATGAATGAGCAGTTCTTC	CRAAMNEQFF
TRBV29-1	TRBJ2-2	many	TRBD1	TGCAGCGCCGGACAGGGAAACACCGGGGAGCTGTTTTTT	CSAGQGNTGELFF
TRBV7-8	TRBJ2-1	-	-	TGTGCCAGCACCCCAGGGGGGATGGGGATAAACGATGAGCAGTTCTTC	CASTPGGMGINDEQFF
TRBV7-9	TRBJ1-2	-	-	TGTGCCAGCAGCTCCCGTGGCAGGGAACACTATGGCTACACCTTC	CASSSRGREHYGYTF
TRBV11-2	TRBJ2-2	-	-	TGTGTCAGCAGCGACTCAGTATGGGAGGCCGGCGGGGAGCTGTTTTTT	CVSSDSVWEAGGELFF
TRBV6-6	TRBJ1-1	-	-	TGTGCCAGCAGTTACCAACGGTCCCCAGAAGCTTGCTTT	CASSYQRSPEACF
TRBV7-9	TRBJ2-7	few	-	TGTGCCAGCAGCCCGCGATTATCCCGGGGGTTCGAGCAGTACTTC	CASSPRLSRGFEQYF
TRBV4-2	TRBJ2-5	many	TRBD2	TGTGCCAGCAGCCAGTCTACTAGCGGGGGACAAGAGACCCAGTACTTC	CASSQSTSGGQETQYF
TRBV19	TRBJ1-1	-	-	TGTGCCAGTAGTATGGTGAGGGCTAACACTGAAACTTTCTTT	CASSMVRANTETFF
TRBV12-3/TRBV12-4	TRBJ1-1	many	TRBD1	TGTGCCAGCAGTCAGCCACAGGGGCCGAACACTGAAGCTTTCTTT	CASSQPQGPNTEAFF
TRBV11-2	TRBJ2-7	-	TRBD2	TGTGCCAGCAACCTTAGCGGGGGACACTCCTACGAGCTGTACTTT	CASNLSGGHSYELYF
TRBV7-9	TRBJ2-1	-	-	TGTGCCAGCAGCCCGTCTAGTGGGGGGGCTAGGAGTGAGCACTCCTTC	CASSPSSGGARSEHSF
TRBV4-1	TRBJ2-7	-	-	TGCGCCAGCAGCCTAGATGAGACTGGAGGCACGTACGAGCAGTACTTC	CASSLDETGGTYEQYF
TRBV12-3/TRBV12-4	TRBJ2-4	-	-	TGTGCCAGCAGTTCATCTAATACCAAAAACATTCAGTACTTC	CASSSSNTKNIQYF